These 9 T cell receptor beta chains were all obtained from the same sample, sequenced in a study of shared clonotypes between healthy human individuals. This table comes from immunoSEQ multiplex PCR, and its TCRdb copy is limited to in-frame clones, with some not included. Here the sample spans 550,000 to 750,000 clones, about 90% being singletons. Selected positively for CCR7 and CD45RO-negative, naive CD8 cells excluded terminally differentiated effector memory CD45RA+ cells. Sequencing was performed on naive CD8+ T cells sorted from blood. The origin of the receptors is a man aged 30 to 39 in good health.

This clone was found once. The rearrangement links TRBV27 to TRBJ2-7, with D perhaps TRBD1 (6 bases). Germline CDR1 is MNHEY and CDR2 is SMNVEV (reference sequence). The V end lost 4 bases, the J end lost 2 bases, and 18 bases lay between the germline ends. The CDR3 extends over 16 amino acids. This chain's CDR3 is CASSSNLDSSPYEQYF. The CDR3 nucleotides read TGTGCCAGCAGTTCGAACTTGGACAGCTCACCCTACGAGCAGTACTTC.

The chain has TRBV9 and TRBJ2-5; the D is unclear. The V gene lost 0 bases and the J gene lost 5 bases, with 5 bases spanning the gap. The CDR3 has 12 amino acids. Germline lookup yields CDR1 SGDLS and CDR2 YYNGEE. DNA of the CDR3: TGTGCCAGCAGCGTAGTCCGTGAGACCCAGTACTTC. Residues: CASSVVRETQYF.

The chain recombines TRBV7-9 with TRBJ2-7, with no clear D. V was trimmed by 1 base and J by 5 bases, leaving 6 bases between them. From germline, CDR1 is SEHNR and CDR2 FQNEAQ (reference sequence). CDR3 length equals 12 residues. The CDR3 DNA is TGTGCCAGCAGCTTAGGGTGGGACGAGCAGTACTTC. Encoded protein: CASSLGWDEQYF.

CDR3 nucleotide sequence: TGTGCCAGTAGTATATCCTCGACCACTGAAGCTTTCTTT. Residues: CASSISSTTEAFF. The V and J genes are TRBV19 and TRBJ1-1; D unclear. The CDR3 covers 13 residues. Germline-derived CDR1 and CDR2 are LNHDA and SQIVND (reference sequence). The V gene lost 2 bases and the J gene lost 4 bases, with 8 bases spanning the gap.

The chain combines TRBV27 with TRBJ2-1, with 8 bases fitting TRBD2. This CDR3 has 14 amino acids. Unmatched junction bases numbered 9, after V lost 8 bases and J lost 6 bases. Germline V lookup: CDR1 MNHEY, CDR2 SMNVEV (reference sequence). The DNA of the CDR3 is TGTGCCAGCGTATACACTAGCGGTTTCAATGAGCAGTTCTTC. Amino acid sequence: CASVYTSGFNEQFF.

V gene TRBV29-1 combines with J gene TRBJ2-1; 10 positions match TRBD2. After removal of 7 bases from V and 9 bases from J, the junction contained 6 bases not matched to a gene. Germline V gene data show CDR1 as SQVTM and CDR2 as ANQGSEA. CDR3 size: 12 residues. The CDR3 here is CSERSSGSEQFF. The CDR3 DNA sequence: TGCAGCGAGCGATCTAGCGGGAGTGAGCAGTTCTTC.

V gene TRBV29-1 combines with J gene TRBJ2-4; the match to TRBD1 covers 8 bases. This CDR3 has 15 amino acids. Unmatched junction bases numbered 11, after V lost 3 bases and J lost 7 bases. Germline-derived CDR1 and CDR2 are SQVTM and ANQGSEA. The CDR3 sequence is CSVESGTGWVNIQYF. Here the CDR3 DNA reads TGCAGCGTTGAGAGTGGGACAGGCTGGGTGAACATTCAGTACTTC.

The chain is built from TRBV28 and TRBJ2-4; 8 nucleotides agree with TRBD1. Trimming at V came to 6 bases and at J to 0 bases, leaving 16 bases not matched to a gene. This CDR3 contains 19 residues. Germline assignment: CDR1 MDHEN and CDR2 SYDVKM. CDR3 DNA: TGTGCCAGCAGAATGTCCCACTCGGACAGGGCTGTAGCCAAAAACATTCAGTACTTC. Translating gives CASRMSHSDRAVAKNIQYF.

The CDR3 spells CATSRGPSGTDTQYF. DNA of the CDR3: TGTGCCACCAGCAGAGGTCCTAGCGGCACAGATACGCAGTATTTT. The V and J genes are TRBV15 and TRBJ2-3; possible D gene TRBD2, 6 bases. The germline V gene encodes CDR1 LNHNV and CDR2 YYDKDF (reference sequence). The CDR3 runs to 15 residues. Trimming took off 1 base at V and 1 base at J, with 9 bases between the two ends. Full variable domain (rest looked up from reference TRBV15 and TRBJ2-3): DAMVIQNPRYQVTQFGKPVTLSCSQTLNHNVMYWYQQKSSQAPKLLFHYYDKDFNNEADTPDNFQSRRPNTSFCFLDIRSPGLGDTAMYLCATSRGPSGTDTQYFGPGTRLTVL.